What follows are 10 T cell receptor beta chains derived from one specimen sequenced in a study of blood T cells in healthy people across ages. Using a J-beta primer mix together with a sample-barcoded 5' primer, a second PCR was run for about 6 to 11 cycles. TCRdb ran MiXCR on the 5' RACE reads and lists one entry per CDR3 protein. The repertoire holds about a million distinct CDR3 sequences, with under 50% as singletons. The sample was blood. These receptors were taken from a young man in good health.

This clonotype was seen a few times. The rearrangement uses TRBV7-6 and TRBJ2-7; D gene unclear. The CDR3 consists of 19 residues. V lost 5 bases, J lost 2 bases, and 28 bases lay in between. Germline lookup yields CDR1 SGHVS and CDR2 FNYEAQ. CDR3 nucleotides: TGTGCCAGCAGCCCAACCGCGCCGCCTTCACGCCTCGACACCTACGAGCAGTACTTC. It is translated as CASSPTAPPSRLDTYEQYF.

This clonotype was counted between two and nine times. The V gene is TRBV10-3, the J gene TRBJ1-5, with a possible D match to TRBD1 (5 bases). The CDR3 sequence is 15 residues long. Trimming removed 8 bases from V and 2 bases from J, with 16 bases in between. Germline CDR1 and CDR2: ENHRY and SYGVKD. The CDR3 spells CAIAGSGWRNQPQHF. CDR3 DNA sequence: TGTGCCATCGCAGGATCAGGGTGGCGCAATCAGCCCCAGCATTTT.

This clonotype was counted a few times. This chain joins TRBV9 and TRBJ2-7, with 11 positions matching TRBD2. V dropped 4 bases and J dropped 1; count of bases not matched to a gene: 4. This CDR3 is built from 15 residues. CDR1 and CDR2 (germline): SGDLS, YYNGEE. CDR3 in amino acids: CASSKTSGRSYEQYF. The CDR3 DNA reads TGTGCCAGCAGCAAAACTAGCGGGAGATCCTACGAGCAGTACTTC. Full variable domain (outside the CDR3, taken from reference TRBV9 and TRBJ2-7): DSGVTQTPKHLITATGQRVTLRCSPRSGDLSVYWYQQSLDQGLQFLIQYYNGEERAKGNILERFSAQQFPDLHSELNLSSLELGDSALYFCASSKTSGRSYEQYFGPGTRLTVT.

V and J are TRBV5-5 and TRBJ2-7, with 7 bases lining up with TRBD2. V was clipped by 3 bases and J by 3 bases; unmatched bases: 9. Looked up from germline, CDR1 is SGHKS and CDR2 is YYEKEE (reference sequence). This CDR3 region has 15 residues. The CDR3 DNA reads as TGTGCCAGCAGCTGGGGAGCGGGACCCCTCTACGAGCAGTACTTC. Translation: CASSWGAGPLYEQYF.

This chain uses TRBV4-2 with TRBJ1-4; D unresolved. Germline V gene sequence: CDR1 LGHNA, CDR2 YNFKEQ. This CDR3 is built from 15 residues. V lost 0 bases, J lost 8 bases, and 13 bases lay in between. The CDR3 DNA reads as TGTGCCAGCAGCCAAGAAGTTCGGGTCAGGGAAAAACTGTTTTTT. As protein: CASSQEVRVREKLFF.

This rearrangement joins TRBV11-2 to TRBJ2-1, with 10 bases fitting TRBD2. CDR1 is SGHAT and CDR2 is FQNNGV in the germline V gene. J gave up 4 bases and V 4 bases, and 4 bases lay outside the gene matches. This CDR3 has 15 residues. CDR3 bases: TGTGCCAGCAGCTCGGGACTAGCGAGGTACAATGAGCAGTTCTTC. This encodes CASSSGLARYNEQFF.

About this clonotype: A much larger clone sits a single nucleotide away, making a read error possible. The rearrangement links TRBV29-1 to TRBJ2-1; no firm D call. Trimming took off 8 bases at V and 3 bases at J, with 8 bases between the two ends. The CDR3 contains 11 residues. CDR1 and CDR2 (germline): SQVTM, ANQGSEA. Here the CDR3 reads CSLADYNEQFF. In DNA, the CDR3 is TGCAGCTTAGCTGACTACAATGAGCAGTTCTTC.

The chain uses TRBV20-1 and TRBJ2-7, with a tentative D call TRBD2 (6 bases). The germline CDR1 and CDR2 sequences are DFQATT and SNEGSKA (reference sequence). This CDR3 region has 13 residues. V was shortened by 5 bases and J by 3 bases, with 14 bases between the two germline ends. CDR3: CSAPRETIYEQYF. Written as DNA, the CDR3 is TGCAGTGCTCCCCGGGAGACGATCTACGAGCAGTACTTC.

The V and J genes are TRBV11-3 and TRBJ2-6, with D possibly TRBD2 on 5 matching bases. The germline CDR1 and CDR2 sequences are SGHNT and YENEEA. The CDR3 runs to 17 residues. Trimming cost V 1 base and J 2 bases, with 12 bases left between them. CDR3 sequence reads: CASSLVPGGTGANVLTF. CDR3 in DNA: TGTGCCAGCAGCTTAGTCCCAGGAGGAACTGGGGCCAACGTCCTGACTTTC.

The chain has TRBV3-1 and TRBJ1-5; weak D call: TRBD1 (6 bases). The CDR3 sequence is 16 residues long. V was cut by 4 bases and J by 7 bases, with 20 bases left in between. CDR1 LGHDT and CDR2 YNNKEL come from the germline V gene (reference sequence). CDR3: CASSPTSSNRAQPQHF. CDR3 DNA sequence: TGTGCCAGCAGCCCCACCTCTTCCAACAGGGCCCAGCCCCAGCATTTT.